The 28 T cell receptor beta chains given below trace back to one sample, sequenced in a study of shared clonotypes between healthy human individuals. Sequenced by immunoSEQ multiplex PCR; TCRdb stores in-frame clones only, minus some. The sample has 450,000 to 650,000 clones, roughly four fifths seen once. Sequenced: PBMCs. The receptors originated from a woman aged 40-49 years in good health. Some clones in this sample may be carry-over from other donors' samples.

This clone was recorded only once. The V and J genes are TRBV5-6 and TRBJ2-3, with 15 bases fitting TRBD2. Germline loops: CDR1 SGHDT, CDR2 YYEEEE. This CDR3 contains 15 residues. The trim removed 4 bases at V and 6 bases at J, leaving 3 bases unmatched. Here the CDR3 reads CASSRGTSGGDTQYF. CDR3 DNA sequence: TGTGCCAGCAGCCGCGGGACTAGCGGGGGGGATACGCAGTATTTT.

CDR3 amino acids: CASSQGGKDTQYF. The CDR3 nucleotides read TGTGCCAGCAGCCAAGGGGGGAAAGATACGCAGTATTTT. The chain combines TRBV4-2 with TRBJ2-3; D could derive from TRBD1 or TRBD2 (5 bases each). Deletions cut 1 base from V and 5 bases from J, with 7 bases between. The CDR3 runs 13 residues. Germline V gives CDR1 LGHNA, CDR2 YNFKEQ.

This rearrangement joins TRBV7-7 to TRBJ2-5, with D perhaps matching TRBD1 (6 bases). CDR3 length equals 15 residues. V lost 4 bases and J 7 bases, leaving 19 bases between the germline ends. Germline V gives CDR1 SSHAT, CDR2 FNYEAQ (reference sequence). Here the CDR3 DNA reads TGTGCCAGCAGCTCGGGGCACTTCCTGGGGGCGACCCAGTACTTC. It translates to CASSSGHFLGATQYF.

This clone was seen ten or more times. The V and J genes are TRBV6-6 and TRBJ2-1, with D perhaps TRBD2 (7 bases). CDR1 is MNHNY and CDR2 is SVGAGI in the germline V gene (reference sequence). CDR3 length: 14 residues. V was trimmed by 6 bases and J by 7 bases, leaving 16 bases between them. In DNA form, the CDR3 reads TGTGCCAGCAGCCCACAGGGAGGGGGGAATGAGCAGTTCTTC. Its protein is CASSPQGGGNEQFF.

This clone has more than one count but fewer than ten. V is TRBV28 and J is TRBJ1-4; 9 bases fit TRBD1. CDR1 and CDR2 from the germline V gene are MDHEN and SYDVKM. The CDR3 runs 15 residues. V lost 3 bases and J lost 8; bases outside the gene matches: 7. The CDR3 loop is CASSFQTGGSEKLFF. The CDR3 nucleotides are TGTGCCAGCAGTTTCCAGACAGGGGGATCGGAAAAACTGTTTTTT.

The chain is built from TRBV9 and TRBJ2-3; D may match TRBD1 or TRBD2 (5 bases each). Germline values: CDR1 SGDLS, CDR2 YYNGEE. CDR3 length: 16 amino acids. V was clipped by 4 bases and J by 0 bases, with 15 bases between them. The CDR3 is CASSPRGRPSTDTQYF. The CDR3 nucleotides read TGTGCCAGCAGCCCAAGGGGACGGCCTAGCACAGATACGCAGTATTTT.

This clone is a singleton in its sample. The chain is built from TRBV5-1 and TRBJ1-2; D is perhaps TRBD1 (6 bases). Trimming pared 0 bases from V and 6 bases from J, leaving 9 bases between. In germline, CDR1 is SGHRS, CDR2 YFSETQ. CDR3 length equals 13 residues. CDR3 in DNA: TGCGCCAGCAGCTTGGCAGGGGACAATGGCTACACCTTC. Protein: CASSLAGDNGYTF.

The chain links TRBV10-3 to TRBJ1-6, with 7 bases that match TRBD1. The CDR3 loop spans 14 amino acids. Germline CDR1 ENHRY, CDR2 SYGVKD. V lost 4 bases and J lost 8; bases outside the gene matches: 5. The CDR3 is CAISADRVDSPLHF. DNA of the CDR3: TGTGCCATCAGTGCTGACAGGGTAGATTCACCCCTCCACTTT.

The chain recombines TRBV7-2 with TRBJ1-1; 7 bases line up with TRBD1. Germline values: CDR1 SGHTA, CDR2 FQGNSA. V lost 0 bases and J lost 2; bases outside the gene matches: 3. This CDR3 region has 15 residues. The CDR3 DNA is TGTGCCAGCAGCTTAGCGACAGGGACCAACACTGAAGCTTTCTTT. Its translation: CASSLATGTNTEAFF.

V gene TRBV7-9 combines with J gene TRBJ2-5; the match to TRBD2 covers 8 bases. In germline, CDR1 is SEHNR, CDR2 FQNEAQ (reference sequence). There are 16 residues in the CDR3. V shed 5 bases and J 4 bases; nucleotides not matched to a gene: 12. The CDR3 is CASSPSGSGSSETQYF. The CDR3 nucleotides read TGTGCCAGCAGCCCTTCTGGCAGCGGGAGTTCAGAGACCCAGTACTTC.

This chain joins TRBV7-2 and TRBJ2-1; no definite D call. The CDR3 covers 15 residues. Germline CDR1 SGHTA, CDR2 FQGNSA. Trimming removed 3 bases from V and 3 bases from J, with 12 bases in between. The CDR3 sequence: CASSFSGKHYNEQFF. The DNA of the CDR3 is TGTGCCAGCAGCTTTTCTGGGAAGCACTACAATGAGCAGTTCTTC.

This rearrangement joins TRBV6-4 to TRBJ2-1; D is possibly TRBD1 (6 bases). V lost 2 bases and J lost 6, with 14 bases in between. This CDR3 is 15 amino acids long. CDR1 is MRHNA and CDR2 is SNTAGT in the germline V gene. This chain's CDR3 is CASSDTQGTPNEQFF. In DNA form, the CDR3 reads TGTGCCAGCAGTGACACCCAGGGGACGCCCAATGAGCAGTTCTTC.

This clone was counted a single time. The chain employs TRBV19 and TRBJ2-6, with 9 positions matching TRBD2. The CDR3 contains 18 residues. The germline CDR1 and CDR2 sequences are LNHDA and SQIVND (reference sequence). V was clipped by 6 bases and J by 10 bases; unmatched bases: 19. The CDR3 DNA is TGTGCCAGTAGCCCAGGGATCGGAGTAGCGGGAGACTTTAACGTCCTGACTTTC. This encodes CASSPGIGVAGDFNVLTF. The full variable domain, with the rest looked up from reference TRBV19 and TRBJ2-6, is DGGITQSPKYLFRKEGQNVTLSCEQNLNHDAMYWYRQDPGQGLRLIYYSQIVNDFQKGDIAEGYSVSREKKESFPLTVTSAQKNPTAFYLCASSPGIGVAGDFNVLTFGAGSRLTVL.

This clone was counted once. The chain links TRBV11-2 to TRBJ2-3; no clear D gene. Germline lookup yields CDR1 SGHAT and CDR2 FQNNGV. V shed 5 bases and J shed 0 bases, with 9 bases lying between them. The CDR3 spans 14 residues. The CDR3 region has the DNA TGTGCCAGCAGCATAGCTGCTAGCACAGATACGCAGTATTTT. Translated: CASSIAASTDTQYF.

The rearrangement joins TRBV7-2 to TRBJ2-2; no reliable D call. Trimming stripped 2 bases from V and 6 bases from J, with 10 bases between. CDR1 is SGHTA, CDR2 FQGNSA, per germline. The CDR3 has 14 amino acids. The CDR3 sequence is CASSLLGYPGELFF. CDR3 coding DNA: TGTGCCAGCAGCTTACTGGGTTACCCCGGGGAGCTGTTTTTT.

V gene TRBV5-1 combines with J gene TRBJ1-1, with TRBD1 as a possible D gene (6 bases). V was cut by 5 bases and J by 3 bases, with 20 bases left in between. Looked up from germline, CDR1 is SGHRS and CDR2 is YFSETQ. The CDR3 sequence is 16 residues long. CDR3 residues: CASRKQTGFADTEAFF. Written as DNA, the CDR3 is TGCGCCAGCAGAAAACAAACAGGGTTCGCGGACACTGAAGCTTTCTTT.

V gene TRBV30 combines with J gene TRBJ2-5; 7 positions match TRBD2. Per the germline V gene, CDR1 is GTSNPN and CDR2 is SVGIG (reference sequence). This CDR3 has 13 residues. With V trimmed by 4 bases and J by 5 bases, 7 bases remained unmatched. CDR3 DNA: TGTGCCTGGAAAAGCGGGGTGCGGGAGACCCAGTACTTC. This gives the protein CAWKSGVRETQYF.

The rearrangement uses TRBV21-1 and TRBJ2-7; the D segment call TRBD2 is taken from the table without a DNA check. TRBV21-1 has pseudogene status. The CDR3 runs to 17 residues. CDR3 DNA sequence: TGTGCCAGCAGCAAAATCTCCTTGAGGCAGAAGTTGAACGAGCAGTACTTC. Translating gives CASSKISLRQKLNEQYF.

The chain recombines TRBV15 with TRBJ2-2, with D unresolved. The ends were cut back, 2 bases at V and 6 bases at J, with 7 bases in the middle. From germline, CDR1 is LNHNV and CDR2 YYDKDF (reference sequence). The CDR3 is 13 amino acids. Here the CDR3 reads CATSRIGSGELFF. CDR3 coding DNA: TGTGCCACCAGCAGAATAGGGTCCGGGGAGCTGTTTTTT.

The rearrangement joins TRBV7-8 to TRBJ2-2, with 8 bases aligning to TRBD2. Germline trimming cut 4 bases from V and 3 bases from J; bases unmatched to any gene: 7. The germline CDR1 and CDR2 sequences are SGHVS and FQNEAQ. CDR3 length equals 16 residues. The CDR3, as DNA: TGTGCCAGCAGCTGGGGCGCTAGCGGGTACACCGGGGAGCTGTTTTTT. Translation gives CASSWGASGYTGELFF.

The chain has TRBV9 and TRBJ1-2; D gene unclear. CDR3 length equals 14 residues. V was cut by 0 bases and J by 3 bases, with 9 bases left in between. CDR1 is SGDLS, CDR2 YYNGEE, per germline. The CDR3 DNA follows: TGTGCCAGCAGCGTAGCTGGTTCCGACTATGGCTACACCTTC. It translates to CASSVAGSDYGYTF.

The chain employs TRBV5-1 and TRBJ2-7; the match to TRBD2 covers 9 bases. Germline loops: CDR1 SGHRS, CDR2 YFSETQ. This CDR3 comprises 15 residues. Trimming removed 6 bases from V and 6 bases from J; junction bases left unmatched: 13. This CDR3 is CASNSGGSGSGEQYF. In nucleotides, the CDR3 is TGCGCCAGCAACTCCGGGGGTAGCGGGAGTGGCGAGCAGTACTTC.

This chain connects TRBV28 to TRBJ2-1, with a possible D match to TRBD2 (5 bases). This CDR3 has 19 amino acids. Per germline, CDR1 MDHEN and CDR2 SYDVKM. Trimming cost V 2 bases and J 4 bases, with 24 bases left between them. CDR3 sequence reads: CASSLPAGHDYREYNEQFF. The CDR3 bases are TGTGCCAGCAGTTTACCCGCCGGCCATGACTATCGCGAATACAATGAGCAGTTCTTC.

The V and J genes are TRBV6-4 and TRBJ2-3; 13 bases fit TRBD2. Germline-derived CDR1 and CDR2 are MRHNA and SNTAGT. V trimming: 6 bases; J trimming: 2 bases; junction bases outside the gene matches: 2. CDR3 length: 15 residues. CDR3 region: CASSGTSGTTDTQYF. CDR3 coding DNA: TGTGCCAGCAGCGGGACTAGCGGGACCACAGATACGCAGTATTTT.

The chain is built from TRBV28 and TRBJ1-5; 10 positions match TRBD1. The CDR3 runs to 15 residues. After removal of 5 bases from V and 5 bases from J, the junction contained 6 bases not matched to a gene. Germline CDR1 and CDR2: MDHEN and SYDVKM. The CDR3 loop reads CASSPSTGGHQPQHF. The CDR3 DNA reads as TGTGCCAGCAGTCCGTCGACAGGGGGCCATCAGCCCCAGCATTTT. Complete variable domain (other parts from reference TRBV28 and TRBJ1-5): DVKVTQSSRYLVKRTGEKVFLECVQDMDHENMFWYRQDPGLGLRLIYFSYDVKMKEKGDIPEGYSVSREKKERFSLILESASTNQTSMYLCASSPSTGGHQPQHFGDGTRLSIL.

The chain combines TRBV7-3 with TRBJ1-1; a weak D match, TRBD1 (5 bases). Germline CDR1 and CDR2: SGHTA and FQGTGA. This CDR3 spans 16 amino acids. With 2 bases removed from V and 0 bases from J, the gap between germline ends came to 13 bases. DNA of the CDR3: TGTGCCAGCAGCTTAGTGAGGGGTGGGATGAACACTGAAGCTTTCTTT. Encoded protein: CASSLVRGGMNTEAFF.

The genes are TRBV11-2 and TRBJ1-5; TRBD1 is a possible D gene (5 bases). The V end was cut by 5 bases, the J end by 1 base, with 15 bases between. Germline loops: CDR1 SGHAT, CDR2 FQNNGV. The CDR3 sequence is 16 residues long. Written as DNA, the CDR3 is TGTGCCAGCAGCGAGAGAGGGGATCAGAGCAATCAGCCCCAGCATTTT. It specifies CASSERGDQSNQPQHF.

The chain combines TRBV29-1 with TRBJ1-1; weak D call: TRBD1 (6 bases). V lost 6 bases and J lost 5, with 19 bases in between. This CDR3 has 14 residues. Germline CDR1 SQVTM, CDR2 ANQGSEA. CDR3 sequence: CSVVQQGGSTEAFF. In nucleotides, the CDR3 is TGCAGCGTAGTGCAACAGGGAGGTAGTACTGAAGCTTTCTTT.